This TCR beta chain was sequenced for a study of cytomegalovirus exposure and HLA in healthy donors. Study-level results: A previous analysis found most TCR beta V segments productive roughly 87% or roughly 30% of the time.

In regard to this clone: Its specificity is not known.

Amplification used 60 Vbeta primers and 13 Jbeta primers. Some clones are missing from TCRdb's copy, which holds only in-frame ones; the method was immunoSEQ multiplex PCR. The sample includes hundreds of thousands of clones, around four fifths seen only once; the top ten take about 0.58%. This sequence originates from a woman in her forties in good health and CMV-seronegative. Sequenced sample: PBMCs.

CDR3 DNA sequence: TGTGCTAGTGGTCTGGGACAGGGGATTTGGGACGAGCAGTACTTC. Protein sequence: CASGLGQGIWDEQYF. This chain uses TRBV12-5 with TRBJ2-7; 10 nucleotides match TRBD1. CDR1 and CDR2 (germline): LGHNT, FRNRAP. This CDR3 has 15 residues. Trimming at V came to 5 bases and at J to 5 bases, leaving 9 bases not matched to a gene.